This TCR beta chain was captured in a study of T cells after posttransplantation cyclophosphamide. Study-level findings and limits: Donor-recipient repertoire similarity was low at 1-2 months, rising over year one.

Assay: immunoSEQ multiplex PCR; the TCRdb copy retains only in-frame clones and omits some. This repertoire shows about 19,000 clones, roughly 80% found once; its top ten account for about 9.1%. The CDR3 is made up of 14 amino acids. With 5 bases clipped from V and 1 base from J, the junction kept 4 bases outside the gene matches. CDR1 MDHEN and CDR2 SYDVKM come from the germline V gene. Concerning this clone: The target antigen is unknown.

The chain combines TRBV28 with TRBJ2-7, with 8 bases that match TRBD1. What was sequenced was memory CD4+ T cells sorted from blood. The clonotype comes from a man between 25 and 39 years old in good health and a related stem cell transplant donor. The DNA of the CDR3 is TGTGCCAGCAGTCTGGACAGGGTTTCCTACGAGCAGTACTTC. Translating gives CASSLDRVSYEQYF.